Listed below are T cell receptor beta chains from one sample, sequenced in a study of pediatric ulcerative colitis. TCRdb keeps only in-frame clones here, not all; method: immunoSEQ multiplex PCR. The sample has about 36,000 clones, less than 90% seen once. Specimen: blood. These receptors were obtained from a girl under 18 with moderate ulcerative colitis. CDR3s leave out the opening cysteine and the closing phenylalanine or tryptophan. Clone sizes are given selectively: once, few, many, or a class where the clone is expanded.

clone size | J gene | V gene | CDR3 protein
. | TRBJ2-7 | TRBV19 | ASSRDSAYEQY
. | TRBJ1-4 | TRBV7-9 | ASSTGDVTNEKLF
. | TRBJ1-4 | TRBV4-1 | ASRYPGQQEKLF
few | TRBJ2-7 | TRBV19 | ASSIGDPWTYEQY
many | TRBJ2-6 | TRBV7-9 | ASSRPSSGANVLT
once | TRBJ1-1 | TRBV29-1 | SVEDGGLELKAF
few | TRBJ2-1 | TRBV5-1 | ASSLLYSGSFDEQF
. | TRBJ2-2 | TRBV11-2 | ASSLARAWVTGELF
. | TRBJ2-7 | TRBV4-3 | ASSQDWARAYEQY
. | TRBJ2-1 | TRBV9 | ASSVESASEQF
. | TRBJ2-3 | TRBV7-8 | ASSLVRGAIDTQY
few | TRBJ1-5 | TRBV2 | ASSKLASNQPQH
once | TRBJ1-6 | TRBV5-1 | ASSRPEDNNSPLH
. | TRBJ2-7 | TRBV7-8 | ASSLMVWGTRSYEQY
few | TRBJ2-1 | TRBV5-8 | ASSLARDSYYNEQF
. | TRBJ2-1 | TRBV5-8 | ASSFGFVTGTSGEQF
few | TRBJ1-2 | TRBV29-1 | SVQQGLDYGYT
. | TRBJ1-1 | TRBV23-1 | ASSQATATNTEAF
once | TRBJ2-7 | TRBV19 | ASSIDRQGLQY
few | TRBJ1-1 | TRBV19 | ASSILGTEAF
. | TRBJ2-2 | TRBV6-6 | ASSWNRNTGELF
. | TRBJ1-3 | TRBV19 | ASSNRDITSGNTIY
once | TRBJ2-2 | TRBV7-6 | ASSPPAGSTGELF
. | TRBJ2-1 | TRBV7-9 | ASSRDRSYNEQF
. | TRBJ2-7 | TRBV6-5 | ASTPLAGGRDEQY
. | TRBJ1-3 | TRBV6-1 | ASSVHSLSGNTIY
. | TRBJ2-7 | TRBV5-1 | ASSQEAGSVSSYEQY
. | TRBJ1-2 | TRBV9 | ASSVGGSDPSNYGYT
once | TRBJ2-2 | TRBV5-4 | ASSLGVAGDTGELF
. | TRBJ1-5 | TRBV6-6 | ASSPRGQGDQPQH
. | TRBJ1-4 | TRBV13 | ASSYRGGDEKLF
. | TRBJ2-1 | TRBV12-5 | ASGFRGPRDEQF
. | TRBJ1-1 | TRBV21-1 | ASSNRGPAEAF
once | TRBJ2-1 | TRBV19 | ASSSMGLAGRGEQF
. | TRBJ1-2 | TRBV28 | ASTGGGYGYT
. | TRBJ2-1 | TRBV9 | ASSVLSGGYNEQF
. | TRBJ2-3 | TRBV5-6 | ASSEDRGFYVTDTQY
. | TRBJ2-3 | TRBV6-4 | ASSDGGGPTDTQY
few | TRBJ1-1 | TRBV7-6 | ASSQQGANTEAF
. | TRBJ1-2 | TRBV6-6 | ASSPNWTGKDGYT
. | TRBJ1-5 | TRBV5-3 | ARSRDSSNQPQH
. | TRBJ1-2 | TRBV19 | ASRPGQYGYT
many | TRBJ1-4 | TRBV30 | AWSGYPQGQLF
once | TRBJ2-7 | TRBV2 | ASSARGYEQY
. | TRBJ1-4 | TRBV5-1 | ASSLGQTNEKLF
. | TRBJ1-4 | TRBV19 | ASRRDRDRKNEKLF
. | TRBJ2-7 | TRBV6-5 | ASSFRQGTSYEQY
once | TRBJ1-5 | TRBV2 | ASSELGAQSNQPQH
. | TRBJ2-3 | TRBV10-2 | ASSESGTDTQY
once | TRBJ2-7 | TRBV18 | ASSPDTSKGIYEQY
. | TRBJ1-4 | TRBV11-2 | ASSSGPRNEKLF
. | TRBJ1-2 | TRBV2 | ASRGVTATPSYGYT